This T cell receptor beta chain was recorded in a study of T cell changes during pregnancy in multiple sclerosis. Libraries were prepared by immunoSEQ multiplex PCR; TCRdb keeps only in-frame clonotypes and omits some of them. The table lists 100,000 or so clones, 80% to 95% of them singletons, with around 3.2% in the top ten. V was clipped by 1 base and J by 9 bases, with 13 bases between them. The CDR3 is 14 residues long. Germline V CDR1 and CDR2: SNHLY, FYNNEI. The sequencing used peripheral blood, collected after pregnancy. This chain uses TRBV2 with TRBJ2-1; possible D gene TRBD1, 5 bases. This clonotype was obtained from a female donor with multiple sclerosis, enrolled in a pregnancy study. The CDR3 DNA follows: TGTGCCAGCAGTGAAGTGACAGTAGAAGGTGAGCAGTTCTTC. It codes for CASSEVTVEGEQFF.